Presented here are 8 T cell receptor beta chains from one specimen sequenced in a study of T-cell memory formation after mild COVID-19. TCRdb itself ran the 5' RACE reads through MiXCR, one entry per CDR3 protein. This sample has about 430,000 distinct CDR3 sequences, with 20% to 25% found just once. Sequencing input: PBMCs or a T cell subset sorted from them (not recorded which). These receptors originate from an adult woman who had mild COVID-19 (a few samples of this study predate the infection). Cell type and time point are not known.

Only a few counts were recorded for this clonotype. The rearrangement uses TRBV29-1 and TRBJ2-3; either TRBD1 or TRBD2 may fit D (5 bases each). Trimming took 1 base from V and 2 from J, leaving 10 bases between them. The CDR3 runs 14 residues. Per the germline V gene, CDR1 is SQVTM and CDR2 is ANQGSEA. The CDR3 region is CSVEGVGDTDTQYF. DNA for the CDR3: TGCAGCGTTGAAGGGGTGGGGGACACAGATACGCAGTATTTT.

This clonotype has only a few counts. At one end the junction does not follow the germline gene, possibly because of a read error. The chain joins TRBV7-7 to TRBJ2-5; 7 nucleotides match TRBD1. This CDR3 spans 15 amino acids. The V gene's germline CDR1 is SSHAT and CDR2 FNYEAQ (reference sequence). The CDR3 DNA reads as TGTGCTAGCAGCTCCCGACAGGGTGATTGGGAGACCCAGTACTTC. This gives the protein CASSSRQGDWETQYF.

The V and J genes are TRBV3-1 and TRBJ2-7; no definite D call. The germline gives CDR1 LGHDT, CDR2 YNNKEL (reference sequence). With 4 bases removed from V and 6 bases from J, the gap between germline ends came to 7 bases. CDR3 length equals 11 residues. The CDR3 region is CASSPGSEQYF. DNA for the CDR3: TGTGCCAGCAGCCCCGGATCCGAGCAGTACTTC.

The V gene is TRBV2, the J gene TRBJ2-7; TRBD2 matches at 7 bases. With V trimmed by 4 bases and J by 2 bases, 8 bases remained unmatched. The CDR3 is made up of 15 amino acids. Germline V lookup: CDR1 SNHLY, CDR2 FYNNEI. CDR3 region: CASSATLASTYEQYF. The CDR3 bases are TGTGCCAGCAGTGCAACACTAGCGTCCACCTACGAGCAGTACTTC.

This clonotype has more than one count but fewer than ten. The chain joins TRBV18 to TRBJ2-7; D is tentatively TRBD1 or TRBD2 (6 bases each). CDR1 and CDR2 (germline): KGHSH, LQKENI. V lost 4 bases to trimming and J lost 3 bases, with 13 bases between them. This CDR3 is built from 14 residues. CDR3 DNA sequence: TGTGCCAGCTCACGTGCTGGGGGGCACTACGAGCAGTACTTC. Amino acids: CASSRAGGHYEQYF.

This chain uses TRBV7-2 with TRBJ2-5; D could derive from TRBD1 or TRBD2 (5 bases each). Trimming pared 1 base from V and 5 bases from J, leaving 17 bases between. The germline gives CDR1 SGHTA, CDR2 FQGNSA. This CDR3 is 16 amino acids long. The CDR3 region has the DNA TGTGCCAGCAGCTTAGGCCTCTTCCGGGGCGGGGAGACCCAGTACTTC. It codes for CASSLGLFRGGETQYF.

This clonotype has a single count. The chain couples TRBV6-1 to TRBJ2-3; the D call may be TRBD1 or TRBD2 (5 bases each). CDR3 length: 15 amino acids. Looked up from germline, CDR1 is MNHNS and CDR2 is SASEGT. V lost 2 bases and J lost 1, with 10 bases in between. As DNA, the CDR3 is TGTGCCAGCAGTGAACTGGGGGTTGGCACAGATACGCAGTATTTT. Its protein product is CASSELGVGTDTQYF.

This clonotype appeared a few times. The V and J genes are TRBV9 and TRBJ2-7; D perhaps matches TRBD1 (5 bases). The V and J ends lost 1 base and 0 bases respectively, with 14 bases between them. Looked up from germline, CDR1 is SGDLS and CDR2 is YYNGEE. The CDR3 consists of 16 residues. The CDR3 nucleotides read TGTGCCAGCAGCGTAAACGCTCGGACACCCTCCTACGAGCAGTACTTC. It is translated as CASSVNARTPSYEQYF.